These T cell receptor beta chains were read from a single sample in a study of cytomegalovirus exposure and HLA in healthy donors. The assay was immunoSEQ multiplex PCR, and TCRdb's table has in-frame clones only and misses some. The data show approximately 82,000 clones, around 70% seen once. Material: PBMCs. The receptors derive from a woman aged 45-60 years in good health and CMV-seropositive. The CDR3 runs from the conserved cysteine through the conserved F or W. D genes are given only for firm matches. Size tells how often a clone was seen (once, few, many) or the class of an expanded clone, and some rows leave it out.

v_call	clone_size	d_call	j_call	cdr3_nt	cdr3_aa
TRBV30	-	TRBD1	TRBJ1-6	TGTGCCTGGAGTGTCCGGGACAGGGATTCACCCCTCCACTTT	CAWSVRDRDSPLHF
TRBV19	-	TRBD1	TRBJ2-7	TGTGCCAGTAGTATAGTTTGGACAGGGGCCGAGCAGTACTTC	CASSIVWTGAEQYF
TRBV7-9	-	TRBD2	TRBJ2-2	TGTGCCAGCACGTTAGAGCGGGAGGTCACCGGGGAGCTGTTTTTT	CASTLEREVTGELFF
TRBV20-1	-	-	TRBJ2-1	TGCAGTGCTACTAGCAATGAGCAGTTCTTC	CSATSNEQFF
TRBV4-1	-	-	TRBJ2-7	TGCGCCAGCAGCCCCACCCCGGAGATCAGGGGCGAGCAGTACTTC	CASSPTPEIRGEQYF
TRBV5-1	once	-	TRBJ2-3	TGCGCCAGCAGCTTGGAGTCCCAGTCAGATACGCAGTATTTT	CASSLESQSDTQYF
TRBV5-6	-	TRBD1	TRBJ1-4	TGTGCCAGCAGTCAAGACAGGGGCGAGAGGGAAAAACTGTTTTTT	CASSQDRGEREKLFF
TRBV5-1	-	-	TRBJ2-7	TGCGCCAGCAGCTCTAGGGGCCTCGAGCAGTACTTC	CASSSRGLEQYF
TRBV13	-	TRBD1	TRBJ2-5	TGTGCCAGCAGTTTCGAGCCTACAGGGGGAAGGAAGACCCAGTACTTC	CASSFEPTGGRKTQYF
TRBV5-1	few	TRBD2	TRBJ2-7	TGCGCCAGCAGTAAGCGGGAGGGAGGTTTGGGCGAGCAGTACTTC	CASSKREGGLGEQYF
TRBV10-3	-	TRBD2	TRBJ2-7	TGTGCCATCAGTTACGGGCGACTAGCGGATCTCTACGAGCAGTACTTC	CAISYGRLADLYEQYF
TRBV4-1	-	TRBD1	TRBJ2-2	TGCGCCAGCAGCCAACCTACAGGGGGCGCAAGAGGGGAGCTGTTTTTT	CASSQPTGGARGELFF
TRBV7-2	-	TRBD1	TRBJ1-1	TGTGCCAGCAGCTGGTTACAGGGGTGGAACACTGAAGCTTTCTTT	CASSWLQGWNTEAFF
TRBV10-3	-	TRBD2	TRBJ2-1	TGTGCCAATCAGCGGGAGCAATACAATGAGCAGTTCTTC	CANQREQYNEQFF
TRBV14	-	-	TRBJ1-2	TGTGCCAGCAGTCAACTCTCCTATGGCTACACCTTC	CASSQLSYGYTF
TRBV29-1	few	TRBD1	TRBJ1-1	TGCAGCGTTGACGGACAGGGAGACACTGAAGCTTTCTTT	CSVDGQGDTEAFF
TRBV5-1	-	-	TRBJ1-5	TGCGCCAGCAGCTCCGGACTCAATAGCAATCAGCCCCAGCATTTT	CASSSGLNSNQPQHF
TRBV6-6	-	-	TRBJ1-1	TGTGCCAGCGGCCCCAGGACTGAAGCTTTCTTT	CASGPRTEAFF
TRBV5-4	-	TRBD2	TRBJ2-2	TGTGCCAGCAGCTTAGGCGGGAGCACCGGGGAGCTGTTTTTT	CASSLGGSTGELFF
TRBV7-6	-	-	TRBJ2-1	TGTGCCAGCAGCACTCGGACAAGACACGACAATGAGCAGTTCTTC	CASSTRTRHDNEQFF
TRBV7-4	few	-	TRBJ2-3	TGTGCCAGCAGCTTAATCGGGAGAGCAGATACGCAGTATTTT	CASSLIGRADTQYF
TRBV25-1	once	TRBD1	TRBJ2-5	TGTGCCAGCAGTTCTCGAGACAGGGGGTCGCCTTACTTC	CASSSRDRGSPYF
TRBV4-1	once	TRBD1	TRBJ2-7	TGCGCCAGCAGCCCCGCAGGACAGGGGGCATCCTACGAGCAGTACTTC	CASSPAGQGASYEQYF
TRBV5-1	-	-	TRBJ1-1	TGCGCCAGCAGCGGGGGGACGGTACTGAACACTGAAGCTTTCTTT	CASSGGTVLNTEAFF
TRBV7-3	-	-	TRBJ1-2	TGTGCCAGCAGTAGGGACAAGGGTGGCTATGGCTACACCTTC	CASSRDKGGYGYTF
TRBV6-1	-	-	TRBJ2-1	TGTGCCAGCTCAGGACAGTCCCTGAATGAGCAGTTCTTC	CASSGQSLNEQFF
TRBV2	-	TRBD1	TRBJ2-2	TGTGCCAGCAGAATTAAAACAGGGGGAGACGGGGAGCTGTTTTTT	CASRIKTGGDGELFF
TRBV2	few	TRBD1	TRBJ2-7	TGTGCCAGCACGCCAACGGGGACAGAAGACCTAAGCTCCTACGAGCAGTACTTC	CASTPTGTEDLSSYEQYF
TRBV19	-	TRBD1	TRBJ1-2	TGTGCCAGTAGTCCTGGGACAGGGGGCGCATACGGCTACACCTTC	CASSPGTGGAYGYTF
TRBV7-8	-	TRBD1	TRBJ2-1	TGTGCCAGCAGCTTCCGGGACAGGAACAGTAATGAGCAGTTCTTC	CASSFRDRNSNEQFF
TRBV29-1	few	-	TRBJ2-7	TGCAGCGTTGAAGTAGGCGGCTCCTACGAGCAGTACTTC	CSVEVGGSYEQYF
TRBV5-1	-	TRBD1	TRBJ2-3	TGCGCCAGCAGCTTGGCTGGGACAGGGTTTACAGATACGCAGTATTTT	CASSLAGTGFTDTQYF
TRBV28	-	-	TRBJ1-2	TGTGCCAGCAGCCAACAGGATGGCTACACCTTC	CASSQQDGYTF
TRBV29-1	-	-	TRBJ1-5	TGCAGCGTTGCTGTAAATAGCAATCAGCCCCAGCATTTT	CSVAVNSNQPQHF
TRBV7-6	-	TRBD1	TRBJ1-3	TGTGCCAGCAGCATACCGGGACAGGGAAACACCATATATTTT	CASSIPGQGNTIYF
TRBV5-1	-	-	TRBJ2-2	TGCGCCAGCAGCTTGGGCGACACCGGGGAGCTGTTTTTT	CASSLGDTGELFF
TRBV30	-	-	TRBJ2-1	TGTGCCTGGAACTACATAAACTACAATGAGCAGTTCTTC	CAWNYINYNEQFF
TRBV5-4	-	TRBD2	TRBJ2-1	TGTGCCAGCAGCTTGGGGGCTAGCGGGTCCCACAATGAGCAGTTCTTC	CASSLGASGSHNEQFF
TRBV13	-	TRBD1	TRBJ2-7	TGTGCCAGCAGCCTCTGGGACAGCTCCTACGAGCAGTACTTC	CASSLWDSSYEQYF
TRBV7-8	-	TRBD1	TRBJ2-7	TGTGCCAGCAGCCCATGGGACAGGGAGTACGAGCAGTACTTC	CASSPWDREYEQYF